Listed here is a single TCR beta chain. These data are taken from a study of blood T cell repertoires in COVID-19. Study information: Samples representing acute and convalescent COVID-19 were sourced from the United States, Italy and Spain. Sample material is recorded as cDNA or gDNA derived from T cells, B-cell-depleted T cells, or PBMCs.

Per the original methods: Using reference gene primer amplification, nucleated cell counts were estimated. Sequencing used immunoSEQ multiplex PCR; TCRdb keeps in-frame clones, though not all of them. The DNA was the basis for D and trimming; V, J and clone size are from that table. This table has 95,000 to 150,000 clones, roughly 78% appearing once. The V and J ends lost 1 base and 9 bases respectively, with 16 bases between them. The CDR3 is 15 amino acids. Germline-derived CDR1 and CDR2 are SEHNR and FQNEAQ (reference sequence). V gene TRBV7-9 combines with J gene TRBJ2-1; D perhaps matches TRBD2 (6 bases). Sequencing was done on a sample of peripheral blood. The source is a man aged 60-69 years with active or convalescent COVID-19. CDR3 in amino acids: CASSLGGNSGLEQFF. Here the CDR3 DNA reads TGTGCCAGCAGCTTAGGTGGTAATAGCGGACTTGAGCAGTTCTTC.